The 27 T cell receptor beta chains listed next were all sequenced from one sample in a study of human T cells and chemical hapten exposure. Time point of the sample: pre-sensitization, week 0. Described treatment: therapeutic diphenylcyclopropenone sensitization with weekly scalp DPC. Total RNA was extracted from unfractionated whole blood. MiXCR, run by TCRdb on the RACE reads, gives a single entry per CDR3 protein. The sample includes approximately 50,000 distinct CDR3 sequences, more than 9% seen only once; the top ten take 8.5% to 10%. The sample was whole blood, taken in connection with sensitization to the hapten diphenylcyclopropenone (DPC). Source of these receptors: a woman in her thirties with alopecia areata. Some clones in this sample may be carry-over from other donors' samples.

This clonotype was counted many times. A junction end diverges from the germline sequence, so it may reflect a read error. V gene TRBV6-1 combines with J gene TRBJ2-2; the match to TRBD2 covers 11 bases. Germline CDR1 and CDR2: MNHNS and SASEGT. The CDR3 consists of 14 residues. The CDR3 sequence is CASSEAPSGGPTSF. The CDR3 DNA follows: TGTGCCAGCAGTGAAGCTCCTAGCGGGGGGCCCACCTCATTT.

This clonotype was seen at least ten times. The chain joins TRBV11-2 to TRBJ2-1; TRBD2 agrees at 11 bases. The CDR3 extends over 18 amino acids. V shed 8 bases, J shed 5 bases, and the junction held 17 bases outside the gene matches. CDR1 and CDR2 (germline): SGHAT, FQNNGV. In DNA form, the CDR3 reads TGTGCCAGCTCACTACTAGCGGGGGTCGCCTTTAAGGACAATGAGCAGTTCTTC. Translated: CASSLLAGVAFKDNEQFF.

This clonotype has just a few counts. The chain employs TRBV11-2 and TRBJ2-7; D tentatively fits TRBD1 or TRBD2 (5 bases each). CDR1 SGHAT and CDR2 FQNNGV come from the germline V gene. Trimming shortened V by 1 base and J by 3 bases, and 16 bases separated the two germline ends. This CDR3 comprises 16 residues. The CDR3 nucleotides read TGTGCCAGCAGCTTAGCCATCATGGGACCCAACTACGAGCAGTACTTC. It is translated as CASSLAIMGPNYEQYF.

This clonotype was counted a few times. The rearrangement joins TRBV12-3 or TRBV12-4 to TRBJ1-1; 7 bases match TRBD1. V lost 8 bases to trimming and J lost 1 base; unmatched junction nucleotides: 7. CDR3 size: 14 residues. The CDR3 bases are TGTGCCAGCGCAATGGACAGGAGGAACACTGAAGCTTTCTTT. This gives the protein CASAMDRRNTEAFF.

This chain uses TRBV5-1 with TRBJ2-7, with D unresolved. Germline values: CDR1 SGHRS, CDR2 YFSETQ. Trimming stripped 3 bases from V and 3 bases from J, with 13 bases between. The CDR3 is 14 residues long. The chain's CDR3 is CASSWADGSYEQYF. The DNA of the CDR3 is TGCGCCAGCAGCTGGGCGGACGGCAGCTACGAGCAGTACTTC.

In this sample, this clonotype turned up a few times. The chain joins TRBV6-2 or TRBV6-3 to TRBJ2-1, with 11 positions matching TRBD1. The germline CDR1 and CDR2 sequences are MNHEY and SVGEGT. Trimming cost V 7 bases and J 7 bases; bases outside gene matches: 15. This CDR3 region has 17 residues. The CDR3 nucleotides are TGTGCCAGCACATTCAGAGGCGGGACAGGGGGAGGGAATGAGCAGTTCTTC. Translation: CASTFRGGTGGGNEQFF.

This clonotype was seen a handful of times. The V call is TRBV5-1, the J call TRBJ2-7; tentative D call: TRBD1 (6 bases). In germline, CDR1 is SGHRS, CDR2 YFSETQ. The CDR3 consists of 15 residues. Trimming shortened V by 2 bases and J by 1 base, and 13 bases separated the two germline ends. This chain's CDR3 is CASSFSPDRSYEQYF. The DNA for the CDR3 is TGCGCCAGCAGCTTTTCTCCGGACAGATCCTACGAGCAGTACTTC.

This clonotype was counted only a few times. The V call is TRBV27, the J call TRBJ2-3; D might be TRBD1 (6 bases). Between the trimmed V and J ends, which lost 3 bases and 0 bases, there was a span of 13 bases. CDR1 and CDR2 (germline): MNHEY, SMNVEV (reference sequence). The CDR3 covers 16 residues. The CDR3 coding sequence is TGTGCCAGCAGTTTGCAAAGGGGGAGAAGCACAGATACGCAGTATTTT. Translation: CASSLQRGRSTDTQYF.

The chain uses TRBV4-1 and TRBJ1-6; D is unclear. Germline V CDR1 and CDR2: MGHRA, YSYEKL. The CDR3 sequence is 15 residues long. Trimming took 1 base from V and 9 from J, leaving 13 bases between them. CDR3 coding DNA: TGCGCCAGCAGCCAAGTAGGGCAGGCAAGTTCACCCCTCCACTTT. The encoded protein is CASSQVGQASSPLHF.

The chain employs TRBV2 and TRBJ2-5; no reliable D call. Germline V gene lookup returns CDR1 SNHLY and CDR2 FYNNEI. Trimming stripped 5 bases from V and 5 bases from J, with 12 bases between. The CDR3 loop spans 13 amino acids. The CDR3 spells CASSWTGRETQYF. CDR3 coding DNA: TGTGCCAGCAGTTGGACCGGGCGGGAGACCCAGTACTTC. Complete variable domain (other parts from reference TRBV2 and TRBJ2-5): EPEVTQTPSHQVTQMGQEVILRCVPISNHLYFYWYRQILGQKVEFLVSFYNNEISEKSEIFDDQFSVERPDGSNFTLKIRSTKLEDSAMYFCASSWTGRETQYFGPGTRLLVL.

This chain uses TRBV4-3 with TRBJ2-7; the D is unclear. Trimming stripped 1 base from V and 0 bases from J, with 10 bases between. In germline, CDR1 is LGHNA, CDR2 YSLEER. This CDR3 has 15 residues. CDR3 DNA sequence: TGCGCCAGCAGCCAAGTACGCTCCTCCTCCTACGAGCAGTACTTC. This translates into CASSQVRSSSYEQYF.

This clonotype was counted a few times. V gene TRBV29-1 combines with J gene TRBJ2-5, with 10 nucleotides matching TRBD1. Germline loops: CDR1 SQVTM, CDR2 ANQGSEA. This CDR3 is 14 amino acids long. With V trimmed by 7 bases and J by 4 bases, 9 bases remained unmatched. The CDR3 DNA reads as TGCAGCGCCGTCCCGACAGGGGGCTCAGAGACCCAGTACTTC. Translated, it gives CSAVPTGGSETQYF.

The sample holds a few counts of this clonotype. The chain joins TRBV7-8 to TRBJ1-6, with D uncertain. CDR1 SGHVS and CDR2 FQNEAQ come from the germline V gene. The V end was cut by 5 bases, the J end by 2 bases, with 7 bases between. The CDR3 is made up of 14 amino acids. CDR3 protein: CASSIGTYNSPLHF. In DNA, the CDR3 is TGTGCCAGCAGCATTGGTACCTATAATTCACCCCTCCACTTT.

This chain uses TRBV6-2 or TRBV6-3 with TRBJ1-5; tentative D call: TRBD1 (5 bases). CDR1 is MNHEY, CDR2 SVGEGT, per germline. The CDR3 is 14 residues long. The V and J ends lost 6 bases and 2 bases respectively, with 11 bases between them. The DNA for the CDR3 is TGTGCCAGCAGACTTCAGGGAGGCAATCAGCCCCAGCATTTT. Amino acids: CASRLQGGNQPQHF.

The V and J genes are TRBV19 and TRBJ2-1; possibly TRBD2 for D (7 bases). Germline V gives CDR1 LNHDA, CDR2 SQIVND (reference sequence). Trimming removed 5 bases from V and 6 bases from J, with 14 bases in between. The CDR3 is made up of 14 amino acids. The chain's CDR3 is CASSGTGRGNEQFF. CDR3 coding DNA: TGTGCCAGTAGTGGCACAGGGAGGGGCAATGAGCAGTTCTTC.

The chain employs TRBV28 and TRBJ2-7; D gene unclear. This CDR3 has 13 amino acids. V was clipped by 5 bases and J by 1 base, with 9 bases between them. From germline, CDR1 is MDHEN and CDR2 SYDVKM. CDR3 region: CASSPVFSYEQYF. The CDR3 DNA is TGTGCCAGCAGTCCGGTCTTTTCCTACGAGCAGTACTTC.

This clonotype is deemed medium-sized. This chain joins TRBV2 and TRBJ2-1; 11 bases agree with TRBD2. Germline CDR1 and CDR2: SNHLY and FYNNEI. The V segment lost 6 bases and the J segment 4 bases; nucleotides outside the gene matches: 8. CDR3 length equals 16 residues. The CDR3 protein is CASSLASGGYYNEQFF. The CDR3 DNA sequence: TGTGCCAGCAGCCTGGCTAGCGGGGGGTATTACAATGAGCAGTTCTTC. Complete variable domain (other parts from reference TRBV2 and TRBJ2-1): EPEVTQTPSHQVTQMGQEVILRCVPISNHLYFYWYRQILGQKVEFLVSFYNNEISEKSEIFDDQFSVERPDGSNFTLKIRSTKLEDSAMYFCASSLASGGYYNEQFFGPGTRLTVL.

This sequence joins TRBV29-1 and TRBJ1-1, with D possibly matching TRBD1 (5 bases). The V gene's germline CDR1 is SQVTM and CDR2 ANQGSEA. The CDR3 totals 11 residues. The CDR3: CGGAVNTEAFF. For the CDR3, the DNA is TGCGGAGGGGCAGTGAACACTGAAGCTTTCTTT.

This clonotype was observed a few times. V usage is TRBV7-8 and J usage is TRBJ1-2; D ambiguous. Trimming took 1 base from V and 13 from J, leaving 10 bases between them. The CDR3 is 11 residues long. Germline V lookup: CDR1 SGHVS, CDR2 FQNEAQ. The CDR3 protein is CASSLERELTF. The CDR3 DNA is TGTGCCAGCAGCTTAGAGAGGGAACTCACCTTC.

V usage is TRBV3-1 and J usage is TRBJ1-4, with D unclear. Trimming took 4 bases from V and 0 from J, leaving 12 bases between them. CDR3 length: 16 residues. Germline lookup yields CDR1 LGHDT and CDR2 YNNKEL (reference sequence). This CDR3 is CASSPPPPATNEKLFF. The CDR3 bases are TGTGCCAGCAGCCCACCACCCCCTGCAACTAATGAAAAACTGTTTTTT.

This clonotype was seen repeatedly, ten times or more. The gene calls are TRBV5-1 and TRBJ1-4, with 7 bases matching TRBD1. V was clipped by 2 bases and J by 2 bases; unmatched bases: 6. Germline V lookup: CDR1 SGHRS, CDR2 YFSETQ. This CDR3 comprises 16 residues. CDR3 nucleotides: TGCGCCAGCAGCTTACAGGGGATTGGCACTAATGAAAAACTGTTTTTT. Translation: CASSLQGIGTNEKLFF.

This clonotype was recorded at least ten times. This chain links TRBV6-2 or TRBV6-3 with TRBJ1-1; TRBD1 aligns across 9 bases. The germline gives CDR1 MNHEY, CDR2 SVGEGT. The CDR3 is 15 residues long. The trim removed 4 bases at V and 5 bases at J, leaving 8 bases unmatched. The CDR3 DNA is TGTGCCAGCAGTTTACAGGGGGCAGGAGGGACTGAAGCTTTCTTT. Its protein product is CASSLQGAGGTEAFF.

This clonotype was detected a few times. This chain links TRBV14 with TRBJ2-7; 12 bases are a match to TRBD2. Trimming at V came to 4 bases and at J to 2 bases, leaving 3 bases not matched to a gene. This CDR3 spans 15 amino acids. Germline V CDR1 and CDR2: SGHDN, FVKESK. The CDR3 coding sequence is TGTGCCAGCAGCCCAAGACTAGCGGGAGCCTACGAGCAGTACTTC. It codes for CASSPRLAGAYEQYF.

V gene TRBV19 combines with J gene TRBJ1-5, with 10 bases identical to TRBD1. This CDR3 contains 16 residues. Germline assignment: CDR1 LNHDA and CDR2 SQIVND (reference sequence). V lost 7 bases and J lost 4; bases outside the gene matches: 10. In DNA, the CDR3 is TGTGCCAGTACCGGGGGACAGGGGAAAGGAAATCAGCCCCAGCATTTT. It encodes CASTGGQGKGNQPQHF. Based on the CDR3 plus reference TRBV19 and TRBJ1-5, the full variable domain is DGGITQSPKYLFRKEGQNVTLSCEQNLNHDAMYWYRQDPGQGLRLIYYSQIVNDFQKGDIAEGYSVSREKKESFPLTVTSAQKNPTAFYLCASTGGQGKGNQPQHFGDGTRLSIL.

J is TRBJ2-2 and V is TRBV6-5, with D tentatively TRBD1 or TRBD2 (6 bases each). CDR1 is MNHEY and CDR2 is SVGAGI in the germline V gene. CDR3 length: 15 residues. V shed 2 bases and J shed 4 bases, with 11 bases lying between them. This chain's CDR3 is CASSYGGRSTGELFF. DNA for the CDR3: TGTGCCAGCAGTTACGGGGGGCGAAGCACCGGGGAGCTGTTTTTT.

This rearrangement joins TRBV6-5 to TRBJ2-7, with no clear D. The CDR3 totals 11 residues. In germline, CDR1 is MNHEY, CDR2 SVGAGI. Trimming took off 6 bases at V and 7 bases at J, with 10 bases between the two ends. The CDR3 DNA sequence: TGTGCCAGCAGGTCTAGTGGGGAGCAGTACTTC. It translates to CASRSSGEQYF.

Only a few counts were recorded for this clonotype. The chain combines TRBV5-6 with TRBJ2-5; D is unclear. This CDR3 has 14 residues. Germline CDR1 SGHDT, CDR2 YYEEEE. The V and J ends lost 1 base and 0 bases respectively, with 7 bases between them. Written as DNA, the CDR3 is TGTGCCAGCAGCTTGATCACAGACCAAGAGACCCAGTACTTC. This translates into CASSLITDQETQYF.